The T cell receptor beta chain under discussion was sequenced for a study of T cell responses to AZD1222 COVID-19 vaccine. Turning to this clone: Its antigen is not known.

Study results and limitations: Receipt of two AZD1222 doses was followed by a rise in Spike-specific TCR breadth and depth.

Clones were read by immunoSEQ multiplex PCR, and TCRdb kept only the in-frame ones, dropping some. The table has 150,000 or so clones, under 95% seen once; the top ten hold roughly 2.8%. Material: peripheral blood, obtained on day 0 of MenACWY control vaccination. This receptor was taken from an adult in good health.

The CDR3 region has the DNA TGTGCCAGCAGCAGAGGGCAGGGCCTGACTGAAGCTTTCTTT. It is translated as CASSRGQGLTEAFF. V and J are TRBV27 and TRBJ1-1; possible D gene TRBD1, 5 bases. Trimming left V 6 bases short and J 5 bases short, with 16 bases between. Germline V gives CDR1 MNHEY, CDR2 SMNVEV (reference sequence). This CDR3 has 14 amino acids.